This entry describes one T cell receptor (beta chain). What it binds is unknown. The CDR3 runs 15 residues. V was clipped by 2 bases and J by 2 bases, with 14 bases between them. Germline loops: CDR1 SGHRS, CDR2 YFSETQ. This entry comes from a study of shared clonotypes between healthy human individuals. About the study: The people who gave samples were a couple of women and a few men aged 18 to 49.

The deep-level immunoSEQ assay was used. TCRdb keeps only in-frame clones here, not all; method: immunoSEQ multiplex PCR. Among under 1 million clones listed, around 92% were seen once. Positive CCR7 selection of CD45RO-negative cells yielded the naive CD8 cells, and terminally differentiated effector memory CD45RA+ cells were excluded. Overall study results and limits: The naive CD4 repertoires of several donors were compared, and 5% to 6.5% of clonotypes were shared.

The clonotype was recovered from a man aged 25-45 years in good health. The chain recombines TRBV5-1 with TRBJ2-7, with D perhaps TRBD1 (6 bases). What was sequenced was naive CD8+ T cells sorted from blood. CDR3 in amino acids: CASSFQGTLTYEQYF. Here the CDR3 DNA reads TGCGCCAGCAGCTTTCAAGGGACACTCACCTACGAGCAGTACTTC.